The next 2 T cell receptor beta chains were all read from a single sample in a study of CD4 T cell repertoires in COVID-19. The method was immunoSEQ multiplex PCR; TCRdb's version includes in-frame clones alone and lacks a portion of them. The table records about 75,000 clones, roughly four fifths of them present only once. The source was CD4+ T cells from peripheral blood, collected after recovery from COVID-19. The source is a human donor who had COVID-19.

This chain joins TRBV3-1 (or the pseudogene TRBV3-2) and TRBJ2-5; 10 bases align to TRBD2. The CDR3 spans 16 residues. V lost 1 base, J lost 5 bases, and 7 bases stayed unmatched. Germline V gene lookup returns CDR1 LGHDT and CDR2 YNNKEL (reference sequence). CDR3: CASSQGIAGGGETQYF. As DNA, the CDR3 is TGTGCCAGCAGCCAAGGGATAGCGGGGGGAGGGGAGACCCAGTACTTC.

The CDR3 DNA follows: TGTGCCAGTAGTCCGACAGGGGATGCAGGTCAGCCCCAGCATTTT. It codes for CASSPTGDAGQPQHF. The chain has TRBV19 and TRBJ1-5; TRBD1 agrees at 8 bases. The CDR3 is made up of 15 amino acids. V trimming: 5 bases; J trimming: 6 bases; junction bases outside the gene matches: 9. The germline V gene encodes CDR1 LNHDA and CDR2 SQIVND (reference sequence).